This paragraph covers one TCR beta chain sequence. This entry is derived from a study of blood T cell dynamics during melanoma immunotherapy. Germline V CDR1 and CDR2: LNHDA, SQIVND (reference sequence). V lost 6 bases and J lost 1; bases outside the gene matches: 8. The CDR3 loop spans 17 amino acids. Time point reported: week 3, after first cycle of checkpoint inhibitor. The table came from immunoSEQ multiplex PCR; TCRdb's copy has only in-frame clones and leaves some out. The sample yields under 15,000 clones, 85% to 90% seen once. This sequence originates from a human donor with melanoma. Here the sequenced sample was blood, taken from a patient treated with checkpoint blockade. The chain uses TRBV19 and TRBJ2-6; 8 bases line up with TRBD1. In nucleotides, the CDR3 is TGTGCCAGTAGAAGGATAGGACAGGGATCTGGGGCCAACGTCCTGACTTTC. As protein: CASRRIGQGSGANVLTF.